This TCR beta chain originates from a study of spatial heterogeneity in lung cancer. Germline V gives CDR1 SGDLS, CDR2 YYNGEE. CDR3 length: 14 amino acids. The ends were cut back, 0 bases at V and 4 bases at J, with 7 bases in the middle. TCRdb reanalysed the 5' RACE reads using MiXCR and keeps one entry per CDR3 protein. Of around 20,000 distinct CDR3 sequences in the sample, 6% to 7.5% were seen once. Time point described: sample taken at primary tumor resection. Whole RNA, isolated from tumor, nontumor lung or frozen PBMC, was sequenced without prior sorting. Findings and caveats of the study: How many expanded intratumoral alpha and beta TCRs were present tracked the tumor mutation count, which was a count of nonsynonymous mutations. Tumor T cells had an estimated coverage that came to about 6.5% for alpha chains and less than 15% for beta chains.

This clonotype has a count of ten or more. What it binds is unknown. The sequence was collected from a female donor with early-stage non-small cell lung cancer. The chain employs TRBV9 and TRBJ2-2, with D perhaps matching TRBD2 (5 bases). This specimen consisted of lung tumor tissue, obtained at surgery. CDR3 amino acids: CASSVAGSTGELFF. The CDR3 bases are TGTGCCAGCAGCGTAGCTGGGAGCACCGGGGAGCTGTTTTTT.